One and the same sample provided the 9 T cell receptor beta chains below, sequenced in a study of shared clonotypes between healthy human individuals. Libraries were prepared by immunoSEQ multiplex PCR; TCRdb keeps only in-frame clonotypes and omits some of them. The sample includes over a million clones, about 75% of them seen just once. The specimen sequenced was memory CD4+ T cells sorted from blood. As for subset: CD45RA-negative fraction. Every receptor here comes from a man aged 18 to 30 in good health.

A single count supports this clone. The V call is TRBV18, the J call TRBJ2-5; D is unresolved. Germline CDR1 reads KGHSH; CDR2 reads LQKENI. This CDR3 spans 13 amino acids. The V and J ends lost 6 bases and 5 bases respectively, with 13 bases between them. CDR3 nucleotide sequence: TGTGCCAGCTCCCTGGTTGCAGCCGAGACCCAGTACTTC. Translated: CASSLVAAETQYF.

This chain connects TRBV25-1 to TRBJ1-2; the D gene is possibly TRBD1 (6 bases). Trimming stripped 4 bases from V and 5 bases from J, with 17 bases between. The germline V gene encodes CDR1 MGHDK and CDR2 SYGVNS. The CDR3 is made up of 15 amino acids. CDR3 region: CASSVGGRFEYGYTF. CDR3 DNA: TGTGCCAGCAGTGTTGGGGGGCGCTTCGAGTATGGCTACACCTTC.

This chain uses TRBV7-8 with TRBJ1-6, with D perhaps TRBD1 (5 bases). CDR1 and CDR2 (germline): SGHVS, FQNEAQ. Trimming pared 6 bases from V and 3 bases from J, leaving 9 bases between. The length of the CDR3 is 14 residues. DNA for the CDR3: TGTGCCAGCAGGCTAGACAGCTATAATTCACCCCTCCACTTT. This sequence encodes CASRLDSYNSPLHF. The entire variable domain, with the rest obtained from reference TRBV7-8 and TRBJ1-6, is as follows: GAGVSQSPRYKVAKRGQDVALRCDPISGHVSLFWYQQALGQGPEFLTYFQNEAQLDKSGLPSDRFFAERPEGSVSTLKIQRTQQEDSAVYLCASRLDSYNSPLHFGNGTRLTVT.

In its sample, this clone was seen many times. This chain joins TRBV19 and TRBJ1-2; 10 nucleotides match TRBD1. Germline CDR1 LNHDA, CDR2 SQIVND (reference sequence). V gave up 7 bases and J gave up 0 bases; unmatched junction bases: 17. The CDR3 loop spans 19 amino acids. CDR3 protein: CASTKRAGTGASANYGYTF. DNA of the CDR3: TGTGCCAGTACCAAACGGGCCGGGACAGGGGCCTCAGCTAACTATGGCTACACCTTC.

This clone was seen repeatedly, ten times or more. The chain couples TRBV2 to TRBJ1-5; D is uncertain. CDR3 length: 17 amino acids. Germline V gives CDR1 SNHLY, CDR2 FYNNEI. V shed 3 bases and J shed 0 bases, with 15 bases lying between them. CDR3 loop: CASSEVLGQYSNQPQHF. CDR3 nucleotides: TGTGCCAGCAGTGAGGTGTTAGGCCAGTATAGCAATCAGCCCCAGCATTTT.

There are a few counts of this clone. The DNA for the CDR3 is TGTGCCAGCAGCCCGGGCATCCATAATGAAAAACTGTTTTTT. It is translated as CASSPGIHNEKLFF. The chain joins TRBV7-8 to TRBJ1-4; D not certain. This CDR3 region has 14 residues. Germline V gives CDR1 SGHVS, CDR2 FQNEAQ. V was pared by 5 bases and J by 4 bases, with 11 bases between.

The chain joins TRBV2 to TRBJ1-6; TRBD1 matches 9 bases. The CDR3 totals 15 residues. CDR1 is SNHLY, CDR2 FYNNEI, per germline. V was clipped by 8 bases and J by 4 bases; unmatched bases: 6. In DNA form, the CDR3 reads TGTGCCAGCCATGGACAGGGGAGGTATAATTCACCCCTCCACTTT. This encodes CASHGQGRYNSPLHF.

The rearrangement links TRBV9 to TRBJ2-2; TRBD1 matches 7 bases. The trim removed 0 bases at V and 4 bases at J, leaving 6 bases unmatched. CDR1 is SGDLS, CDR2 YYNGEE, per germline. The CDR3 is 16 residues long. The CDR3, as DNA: TGTGCCAGCAGCGTAGGAGGGGGCGAGGGCACCGGGGAGCTGTTTTTT. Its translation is CASSVGGGEGTGELFF.

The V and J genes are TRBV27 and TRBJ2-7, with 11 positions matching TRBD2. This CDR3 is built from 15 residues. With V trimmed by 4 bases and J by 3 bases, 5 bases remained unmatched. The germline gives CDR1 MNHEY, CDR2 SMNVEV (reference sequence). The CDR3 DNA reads TGTGCCAGCAGTTCCGGGACTAGCGGTCTCTACGAGCAGTACTTC. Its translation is CASSSGTSGLYEQYF.